This T cell receptor (beta chain) was profiled in a study of OX40 agonist ivuxolimab in advanced cancers. Here immunoSEQ multiplex PCR was the method, and the copy in TCRdb shows in-frame clones only, minus some. The sample carries roughly 38,000 clones, approximately 82% recorded once. The V end lost 6 bases, the J end lost 1 base, and 12 bases lay between the germline ends. CDR1 and CDR2 from the germline V gene are MNHNS and SASEGT. The CDR3 is 14 amino acids. V gene TRBV6-1 combines with J gene TRBJ1-1; weak D call: TRBD1 (6 bases). Sequenced material: CD4+ or CD8+ T cells sorted from blood, taken in a trial of the OX40 agonist ivuxolimab. This receptor was taken from an adult with an advanced solid tumor such as melanoma, head and neck, liver or kidney cancer. This chain's CDR3 is CASRGGPANTEAFF. The CDR3 nucleotides read TGTGCCAGCAGAGGGGGTCCGGCGAACACTGAAGCTTTCTTT.